The clone carrying this T cell receptor beta chain was observed many times. Its antigen is as yet unknown. This specimen comes from a study of T cells in Graves' hyperthyroidism and ophthalmopathy. Findings of the study overall: Most clonotypes that expanded in the thyroid above 0.001 also showed up in blood. It was a median about 6.5 months before onset that the model predicted ophthalmopathy.

The length of the CDR3 is 17 residues. From germline, CDR1 is LGHNA and CDR2 YNFKEQ. Trimming left V 3 bases short and J 3 bases short, with 18 bases between. Amplified regions were TCR beta CDR3 sequences from RNA transcripts. HTBI primers were used for first-round RT-PCR of the TCR CDR3. TCRdb re-called the multiplex PCR reads with MiXCR, one entry per CDR3 protein. Seen here are around 250,000 distinct CDR3 sequences, 13% to 15% observed once, and the top ten hold about an eighth. This chain joins TRBV4-2 and TRBJ2-1, with D tentatively TRBD2 (6 bases). This receptor was obtained from a middle-aged woman with Graves' hyperthyroidism that later progressed to Graves' ophthalmopathy. Sequences were obtained from blood. CDR3 bases: TGTGCCAGCAGCCATGCTAACCTTTGGGAGGACTACAATGAGCAGTTCTTC. Encoded protein: CASSHANLWEDYNEQFF.